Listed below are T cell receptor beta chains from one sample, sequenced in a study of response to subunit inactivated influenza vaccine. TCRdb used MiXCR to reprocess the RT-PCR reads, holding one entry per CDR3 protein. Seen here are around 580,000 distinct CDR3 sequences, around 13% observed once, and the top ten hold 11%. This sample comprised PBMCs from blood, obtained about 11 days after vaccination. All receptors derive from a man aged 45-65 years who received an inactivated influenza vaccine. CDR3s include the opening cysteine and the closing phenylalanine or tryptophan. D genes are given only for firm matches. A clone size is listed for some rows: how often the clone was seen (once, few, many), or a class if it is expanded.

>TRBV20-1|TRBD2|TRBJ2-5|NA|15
TGCAGTGCCTCCAAGGCCAGCGGGAGACAAGAGACCCAGTACTTC
CSASKASGRQETQYF
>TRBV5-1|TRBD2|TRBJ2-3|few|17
TGCGCCAGCAGCTCGGGACTAGCGGGGGGGGTCGGAGATACGCAGTATTTT
CASSSGLAGGVGDTQYF
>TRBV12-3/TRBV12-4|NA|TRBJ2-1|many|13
TGTGCCAGCAGTTTACGGGTGTCCAATGAGCAGTTCTTC
CASSLRVSNEQFF
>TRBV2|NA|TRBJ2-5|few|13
TGTGCCAGCAGCGTCGGGGTGAGGGAGACCCAGTACTTC
CASSVGVRETQYF
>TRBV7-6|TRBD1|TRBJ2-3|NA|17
TGTGCCAGCAGCTTATGGGGCCCAGGGGGTACGGCAGATACGCAGTATTTT
CASSLWGPGGTADTQYF
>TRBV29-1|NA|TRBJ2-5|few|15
TGCAGCGTTGAAGGAAACAGGCCCCTCCAAGAGACCCAGTACTTC
CSVEGNRPLQETQYF
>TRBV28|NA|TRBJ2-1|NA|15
TGTGCCAGCAGTTTGTTCGACCAATCCTACAATGAGCAGTTCTTC
CASSLFDQSYNEQFF
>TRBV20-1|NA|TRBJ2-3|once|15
TGCAGTGCTGTTCCCGGGACGGATCGCAATCAGCCCCAGTATTTT
CSAVPGTDRNQPQYF
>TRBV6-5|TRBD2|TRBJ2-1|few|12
TGTGCCAGCAGTTCCGCGGGGGGAAGGCAGTTCTTC
CASSSAGGRQFF
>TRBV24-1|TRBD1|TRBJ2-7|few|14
TGTGCCACCAGTGATTGGGGGACAGGGAGCGAGCAGTACTTC
CATSDWGTGSEQYF
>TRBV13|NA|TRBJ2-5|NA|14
TGTGCCAGCAGCTTAGTAGCGTCCCAGGGGACCCAGTACTTC
CASSLVASQGTQYF
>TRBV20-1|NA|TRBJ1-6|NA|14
TGCAGTGCTAGAGAAGTCTTCGATAATTCACCCCTCCACTTT
CSAREVFDNSPLHF
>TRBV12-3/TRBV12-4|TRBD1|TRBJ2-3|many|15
TGTGCCAGCAGAAGGACAGGGGATCGAACAGATACGCAGTATTTT
CASRRTGDRTDTQYF
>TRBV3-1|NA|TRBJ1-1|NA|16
TGTGCCAGCAGCTTCCGATACAGCGGTACGAACACTGAAGCTTTCTTT
CASSFRYSGTNTEAFF
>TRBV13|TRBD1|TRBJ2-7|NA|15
TGTGCCAGCAGCTTAGGGCCCAGGGGGTCCTACGAGCAGTACTTC
CASSLGPRGSYEQYF
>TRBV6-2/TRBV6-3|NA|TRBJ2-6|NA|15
TGTGCCAGCACAAGGGGGGTGGCTGGGGCCAACGTCCTGACTTTC
CASTRGVAGANVLTF
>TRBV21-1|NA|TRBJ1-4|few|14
TGTGCCAGCAGCAAGGGACAGGGAATTGAAAAACTGTTTTTT
CASSKGQGIEKLFF
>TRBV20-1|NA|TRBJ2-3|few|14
TGCAGTGCTAGTGGGGGGTTTCCTAGGGATACGCAGTATTTT
CSASGGFPRDTQYF
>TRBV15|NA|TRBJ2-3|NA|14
TGTGCCACCAGCAAGGTCGGGCGAGGGGATACGCAGTATTTT
CATSKVGRGDTQYF
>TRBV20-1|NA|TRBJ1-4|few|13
TGCAGTGCCCCCACAGGGTTGAGTGAAAAACTGTTTTTT
CSAPTGLSEKLFF
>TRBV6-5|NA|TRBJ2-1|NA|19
TGTGCCAGCAGTTACTCGAGCCAGGGGAAGGACTCGACGGGGGTTGAGCAGTTCTTC
CASSYSSQGKDSTGVEQFF
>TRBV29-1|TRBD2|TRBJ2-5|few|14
TGCAGCGTCGTAGCGGGAGGTGTACAAGAGACCCAGTACTTC
CSVVAGGVQETQYF
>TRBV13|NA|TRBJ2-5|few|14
TGTGCCAGCAGCAACCAAGACACCCAAGAGACCCAGTACTTC
CASSNQDTQETQYF
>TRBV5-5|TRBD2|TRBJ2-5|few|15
TGTGCCAGCAGCTTGGATCTTAGCGGGGGGGAGACCCAGTACTTC
CASSLDLSGGETQYF
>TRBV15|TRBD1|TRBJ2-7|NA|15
TGTGCCACCAGCAGAGATATGGCAGGGGGTTACGAGCAGTACTTC
CATSRDMAGGYEQYF
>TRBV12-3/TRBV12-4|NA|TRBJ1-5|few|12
TGTGGGAGGGGATTAGATATTCAGCCCCAGCATTTT
CGRGLDIQPQHF
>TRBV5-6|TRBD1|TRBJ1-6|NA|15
TGTGCCAGCAGCACGGGACAGGGCGTAGGGTCACCCCTCCACTTT
CASSTGQGVGSPLHF
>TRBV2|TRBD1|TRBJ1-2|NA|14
TGTGCCAGCCTCCCCGACAGGGTTAACTATGGCTACACCTTC
CASLPDRVNYGYTF
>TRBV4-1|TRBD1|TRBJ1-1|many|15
TGCGCCAGCAGCCAGACAGGGTCGGGGAACACTGAAGCTTTCTTT
CASSQTGSGNTEAFF
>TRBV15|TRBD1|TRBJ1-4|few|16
TGTGCCACCAGCAGAGATAGGGGGCAGGGTAATGAAAAACTGTTTTTT
CATSRDRGQGNEKLFF
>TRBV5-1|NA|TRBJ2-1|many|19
TGCGCCAGCAGCTTGGCCCAGGCTGGTCGAGGGGCCGGCTACAATGAGCAGTTCTTC
CASSLAQAGRGAGYNEQFF
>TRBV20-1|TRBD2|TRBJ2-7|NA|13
TGCAGTGCTAGCGGGAGGGCCTTTTACGAGCAGTACTTC
CSASGRAFYEQYF
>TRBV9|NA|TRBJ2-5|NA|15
TGTGCCAGCAGCGTAGGTCCAGCGGATCAAGAGACCCAGTACTTC
CASSVGPADQETQYF
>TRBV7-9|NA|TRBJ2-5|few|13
TGTGCCAGCAGCTCCCCCTGGGAAGAGACCCAGTACTTC
CASSSPWEETQYF
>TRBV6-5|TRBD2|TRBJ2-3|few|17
TGTGCCAGCAGTTACTCCATGGGTGCGGGAGGAACAGATACGCAGTATTTT
CASSYSMGAGGTDTQYF
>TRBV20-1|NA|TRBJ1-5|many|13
TGCAGTGCTAGCTCTGATAGCAATCAGCCCCAGCATTTT
CSASSDSNQPQHF